The present entry profiles one T cell receptor beta chain with its context. Its antigen is not identified. Terminally differentiated effector memory CD45RA+ cells were excluded from the naive CD8 cells, which were CD45RO-negative and positively selected for CCR7. Clones were read by immunoSEQ multiplex PCR, and TCRdb kept only the in-frame ones, dropping some. The sample records approximately 1.9 million clones, just under 95% being singletons. This sample was taken from a study of shared clonotypes between healthy human individuals. Study outcomes and limitations: The study found about 5% of naive CD4 clonotypes shared across four donors.

The CDR3 is made up of 12 amino acids. V shed 10 bases and J 3 bases; nucleotides not matched to a gene: 3. Germline V gene lookup returns CDR1 SGHNT and CDR2 YYREEE (reference sequence). Sequenced: naive CD8+ T cells from PBMCs. The sequence was obtained from a man between 18 and 35 years old in good health. Some clones in this sample may be carry-over from other donors' samples. The chain links TRBV5-4 to TRBJ2-1, with 8 bases that match TRBD1. The CDR3: CAYTGGYNEQFF. CDR3 DNA: TGTGCCTACACAGGGGGCTACAATGAGCAGTTCTTC.